This entry concerns a single T cell receptor (beta chain). V lost 6 bases to trimming and J lost 10 bases, with 13 bases between them. The CDR3 is 11 residues long. Looked up from germline, CDR1 is MNHEY and CDR2 is SVGAGI. The source of the sample is a study of T-cell memory formation after mild COVID-19. Employing constant-segment primers, 5'RACE generated TCR alpha and TCR beta cDNA libraries bearing sample barcodes and UMIs. TCRdb passed the 5' RACE reads through MiXCR, listing each CDR3 protein once. The table has roughly 400,000 distinct CDR3 sequences, roughly 15% seen once. This chain connects TRBV6-5 to TRBJ2-7; either TRBD1 or TRBD2 may supply D (5 bases each). This TCR was sampled from a man aged 18 to 30 who had mild COVID-19 (a few samples of this study predate the infection). Cell type and time point are not known. The sample comprised PBMCs or a T cell subset sorted from them (not recorded which). CDR3 sequence: CASSDGTIQYV. The CDR3 DNA is TGTGCCAGCAGCGATGGGACGATTCAGTACGTC.